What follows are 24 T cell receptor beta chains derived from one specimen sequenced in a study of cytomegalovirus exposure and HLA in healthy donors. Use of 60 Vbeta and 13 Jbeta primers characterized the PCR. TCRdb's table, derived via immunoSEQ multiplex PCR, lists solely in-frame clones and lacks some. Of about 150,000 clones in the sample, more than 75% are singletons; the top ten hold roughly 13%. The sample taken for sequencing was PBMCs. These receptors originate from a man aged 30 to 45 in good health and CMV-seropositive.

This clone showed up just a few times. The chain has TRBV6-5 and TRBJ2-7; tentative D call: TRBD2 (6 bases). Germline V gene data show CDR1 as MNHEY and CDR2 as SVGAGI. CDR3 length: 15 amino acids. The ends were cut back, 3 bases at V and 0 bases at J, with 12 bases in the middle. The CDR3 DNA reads TGTGCCAGCAGTTATCGTCACGGGAGCTCCTACGAGCAGTACTTC. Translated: CASSYRHGSSYEQYF.

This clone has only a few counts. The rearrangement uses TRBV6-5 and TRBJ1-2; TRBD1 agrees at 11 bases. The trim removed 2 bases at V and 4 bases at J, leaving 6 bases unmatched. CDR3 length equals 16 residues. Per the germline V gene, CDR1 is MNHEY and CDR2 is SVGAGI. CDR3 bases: TGTGCCAGCAGTTACGGACAGGGGGCGCCTCTCTATGGCTACACCTTC. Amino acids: CASSYGQGAPLYGYTF.

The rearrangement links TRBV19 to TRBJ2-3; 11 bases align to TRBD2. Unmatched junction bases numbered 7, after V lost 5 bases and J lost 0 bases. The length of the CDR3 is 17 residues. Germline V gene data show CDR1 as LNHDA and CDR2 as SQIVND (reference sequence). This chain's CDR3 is CASSLVAGGSSTDTQYF. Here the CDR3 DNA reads TGTGCCAGTAGTTTGGTAGCGGGAGGGTCTAGCACAGATACGCAGTATTTT.

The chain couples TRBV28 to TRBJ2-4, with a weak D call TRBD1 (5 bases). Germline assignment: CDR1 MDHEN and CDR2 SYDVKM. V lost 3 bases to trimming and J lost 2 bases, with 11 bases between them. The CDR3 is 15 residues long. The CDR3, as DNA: TGTGCCAGCAGTTTTTCAGGGATACCCAAAAACATTCAGTACTTC. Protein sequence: CASSFSGIPKNIQYF.

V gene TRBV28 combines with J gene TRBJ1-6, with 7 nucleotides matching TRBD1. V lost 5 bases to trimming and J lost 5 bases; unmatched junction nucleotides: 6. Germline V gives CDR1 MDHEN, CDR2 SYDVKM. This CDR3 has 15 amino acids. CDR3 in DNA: TGTGCCAGCAGTCCGGGGGACAGAGATAATTCACCCCTCCACTTT. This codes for CASSPGDRDNSPLHF. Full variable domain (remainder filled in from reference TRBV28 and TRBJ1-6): DVKVTQSSRYLVKRTGEKVFLECVQDMDHENMFWYRQDPGLGLRLIYFSYDVKMKEKGDIPEGYSVSREKKERFSLILESASTNQTSMYLCASSPGDRDNSPLHFGNGTRLTVT.

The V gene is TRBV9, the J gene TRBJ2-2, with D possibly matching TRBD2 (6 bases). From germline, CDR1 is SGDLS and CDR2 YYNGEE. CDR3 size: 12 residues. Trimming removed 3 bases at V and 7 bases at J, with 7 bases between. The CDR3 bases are TGTGCCAGCAGCGCCGGGGGCGGGGAGCTGTTTTTT. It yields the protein CASSAGGGELFF.

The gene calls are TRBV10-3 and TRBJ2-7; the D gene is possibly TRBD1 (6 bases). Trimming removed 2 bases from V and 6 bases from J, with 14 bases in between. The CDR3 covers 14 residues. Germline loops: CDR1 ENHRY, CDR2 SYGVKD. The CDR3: CAISEGDKLGEQYF. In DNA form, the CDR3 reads TGTGCCATCAGTGAGGGGGACAAGCTGGGCGAGCAGTACTTC.

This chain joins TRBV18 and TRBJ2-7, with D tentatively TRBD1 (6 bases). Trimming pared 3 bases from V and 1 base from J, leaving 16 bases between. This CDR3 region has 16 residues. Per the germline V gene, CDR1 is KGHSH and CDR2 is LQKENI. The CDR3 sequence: CASSPQQGIPSYEQYF. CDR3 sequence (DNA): TGTGCCAGCTCACCCCAACAGGGTATCCCTTCCTACGAGCAGTACTTC. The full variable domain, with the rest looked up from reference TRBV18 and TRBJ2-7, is NAGVMQNPRHLVRRRGQEARLRCSPMKGHSHVYWYRQLPEEGLKFMVYLQKENIIDESGMPKERFSAEFPKEGPSILRIQQVVRGDSAAYFCASSPQQGIPSYEQYFGPGTRLTVT.

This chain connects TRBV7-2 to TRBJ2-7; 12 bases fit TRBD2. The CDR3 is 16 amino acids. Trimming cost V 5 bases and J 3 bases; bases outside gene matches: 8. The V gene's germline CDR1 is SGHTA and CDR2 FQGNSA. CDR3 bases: TGTGCCAGCAGCCCGTCTAGCGGGAGGGCCCTCTACGAGCAGTACTTC. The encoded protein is CASSPSSGRALYEQYF.

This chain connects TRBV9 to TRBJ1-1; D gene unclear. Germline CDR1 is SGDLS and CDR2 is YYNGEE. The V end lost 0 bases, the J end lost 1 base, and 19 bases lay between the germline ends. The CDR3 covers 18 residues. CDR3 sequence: CASSVVGRRLEGNTEAFF. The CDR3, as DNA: TGTGCCAGCAGCGTAGTAGGACGGAGATTGGAGGGGAACACTGAAGCTTTCTTT.

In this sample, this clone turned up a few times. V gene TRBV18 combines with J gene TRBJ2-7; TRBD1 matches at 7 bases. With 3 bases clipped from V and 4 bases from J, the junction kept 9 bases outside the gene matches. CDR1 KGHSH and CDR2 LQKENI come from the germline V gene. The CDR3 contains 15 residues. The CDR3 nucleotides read TGTGCCAGCTCACCGACAGGGCCGGTAGGGTACGAGCAGTACTTC. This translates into CASSPTGPVGYEQYF.

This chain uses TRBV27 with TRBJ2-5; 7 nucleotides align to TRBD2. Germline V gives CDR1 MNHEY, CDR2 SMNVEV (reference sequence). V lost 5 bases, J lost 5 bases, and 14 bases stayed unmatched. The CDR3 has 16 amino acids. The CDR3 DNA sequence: TGTGCCAGCAGTCTTGTCGGGAGGACCGTGGGGGAGACCCAGTACTTC. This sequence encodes CASSLVGRTVGETQYF.

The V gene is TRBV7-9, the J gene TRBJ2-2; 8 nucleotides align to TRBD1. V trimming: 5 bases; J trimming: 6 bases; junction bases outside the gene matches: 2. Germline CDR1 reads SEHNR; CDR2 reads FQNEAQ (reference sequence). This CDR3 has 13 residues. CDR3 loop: CASSGQGAGELFF. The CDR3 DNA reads TGTGCCAGCAGCGGACAGGGAGCCGGGGAGCTGTTTTTT.

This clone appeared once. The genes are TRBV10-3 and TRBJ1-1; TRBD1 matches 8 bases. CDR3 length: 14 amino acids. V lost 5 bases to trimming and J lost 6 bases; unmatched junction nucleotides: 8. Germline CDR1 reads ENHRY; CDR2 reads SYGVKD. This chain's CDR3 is CAISSGTGNAEAFF. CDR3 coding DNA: TGTGCCATCAGTAGCGGGACAGGTAACGCTGAAGCTTTCTTT.

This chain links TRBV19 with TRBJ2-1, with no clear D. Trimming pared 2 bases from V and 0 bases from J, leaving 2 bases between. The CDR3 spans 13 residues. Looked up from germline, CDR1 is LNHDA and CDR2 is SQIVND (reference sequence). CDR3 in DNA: TGTGCCAGTAGTATACGCTCCTACAATGAGCAGTTCTTC. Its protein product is CASSIRSYNEQFF.

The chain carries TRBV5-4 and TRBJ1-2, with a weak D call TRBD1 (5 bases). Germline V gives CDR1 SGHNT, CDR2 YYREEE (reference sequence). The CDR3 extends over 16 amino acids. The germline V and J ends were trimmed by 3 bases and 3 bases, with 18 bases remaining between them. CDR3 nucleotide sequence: TGTGCCAGCAGCTCGTTCCGACAGCGATACCACTATGGCTACACCTTC. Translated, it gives CASSSFRQRYHYGYTF.

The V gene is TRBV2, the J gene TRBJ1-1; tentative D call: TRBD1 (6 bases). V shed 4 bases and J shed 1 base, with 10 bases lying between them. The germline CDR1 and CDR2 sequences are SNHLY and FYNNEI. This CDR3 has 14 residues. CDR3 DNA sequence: TGTGCCAGCAGTGCCCGGACAGCGAACACTGAAGCTTTCTTT. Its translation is CASSARTANTEAFF.

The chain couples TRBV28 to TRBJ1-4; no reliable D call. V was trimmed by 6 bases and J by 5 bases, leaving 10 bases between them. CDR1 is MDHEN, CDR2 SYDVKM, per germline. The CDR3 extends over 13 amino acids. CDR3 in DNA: TGTGCCAGCAGACAGAATTTGAATGAAAAACTGTTTTTT. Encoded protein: CASRQNLNEKLFF. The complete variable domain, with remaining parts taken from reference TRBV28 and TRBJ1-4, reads DVKVTQSSRYLVKRTGEKVFLECVQDMDHENMFWYRQDPGLGLRLIYFSYDVKMKEKGDIPEGYSVSREKKERFSLILESASTNQTSMYLCASRQNLNEKLFFGSGTQLSVL.

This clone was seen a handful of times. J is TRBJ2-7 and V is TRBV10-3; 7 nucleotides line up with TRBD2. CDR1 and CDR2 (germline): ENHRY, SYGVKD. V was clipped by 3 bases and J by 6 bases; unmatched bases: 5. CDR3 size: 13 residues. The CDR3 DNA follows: TGTGCCATCAGTGAAGGCGGGAGATCCGAGCAGTACTTC. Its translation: CAISEGGRSEQYF.

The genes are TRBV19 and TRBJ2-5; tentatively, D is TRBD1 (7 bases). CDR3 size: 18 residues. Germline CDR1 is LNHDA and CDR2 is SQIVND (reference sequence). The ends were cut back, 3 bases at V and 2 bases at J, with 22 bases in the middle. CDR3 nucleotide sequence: TGTGCCAGTAGTATGATGTGGCGGGACAGCATTCGACAAGAGACCCAGTACTTC. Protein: CASSMMWRDSIRQETQYF.

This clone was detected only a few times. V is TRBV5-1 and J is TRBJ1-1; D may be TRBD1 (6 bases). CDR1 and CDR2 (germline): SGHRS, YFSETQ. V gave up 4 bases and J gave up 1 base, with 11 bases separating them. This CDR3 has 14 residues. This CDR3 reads CASSQDSWNTEAFF. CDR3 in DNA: TGCGCCAGCAGCCAGGACAGTTGGAACACTGAAGCTTTCTTT.

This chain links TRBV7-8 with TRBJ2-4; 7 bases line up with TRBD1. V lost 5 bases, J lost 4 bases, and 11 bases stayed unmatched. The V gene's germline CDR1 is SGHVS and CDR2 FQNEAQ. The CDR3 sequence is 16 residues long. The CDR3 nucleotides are TGTGCCAGCAGCCTGATACCTCCGGGACAGAAAAACATTCAGTACTTC. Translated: CASSLIPPGQKNIQYF.

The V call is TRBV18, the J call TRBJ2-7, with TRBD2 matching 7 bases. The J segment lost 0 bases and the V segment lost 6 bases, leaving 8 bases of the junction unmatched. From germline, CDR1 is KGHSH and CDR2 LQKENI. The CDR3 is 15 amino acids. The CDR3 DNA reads TGTGCCAGCTCGCCTGCTGGCGGGGGCTCCTACGAGCAGTACTTC. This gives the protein CASSPAGGGSYEQYF.

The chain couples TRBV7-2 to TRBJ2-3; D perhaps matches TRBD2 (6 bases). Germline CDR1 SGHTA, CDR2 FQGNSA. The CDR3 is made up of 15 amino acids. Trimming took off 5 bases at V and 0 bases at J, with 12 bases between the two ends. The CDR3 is CASSPIAGSTDTQYF. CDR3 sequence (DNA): TGTGCCAGCAGCCCCATTGCGGGGAGCACAGATACGCAGTATTTT.